One and the same sample provided the 7 T cell receptor beta chains below, sequenced in a study of T-cell reconstitution after alpha-beta-depleted transplantation in children. Unique molecular identifiers tagged the TCRbeta library. TCRdb passed the PCR reads through MiXCR, listing each CDR3 protein once. Here the sample spans fewer than 350,000 distinct CDR3 sequences, about 9.5% being singletons. The sequences come from PBMCs, collected before TCRalphabeta/CD19-depleted stem cell transplant. All receptors derive from a boy younger than two with acute myeloid leukemia, due to receive a stem cell transplant.

This sequence joins TRBV5-6 and TRBJ1-2; no firm D call. This CDR3 comprises 13 residues. CDR1 SGHDT and CDR2 YYEEEE come from the germline V gene. V was shortened by 3 bases and J by 4 bases, with 10 bases between the two germline ends. Written as DNA, the CDR3 is TGTGCCAGCAGCTCCGCAGGAGGCTATGGCTACACCTTC. Translated, it gives CASSSAGGYGYTF. The variable domain in full, completed from reference TRBV5-6 and TRBJ1-2, reads DAGVTQSPTHLIKTRGQQVTLRCSPKSGHDTVSWYQQALGQGPQFIFQYYEEEERQRGNFPDRFSGHQFPNYSSELNVNALLLGDSALYLCASSSAGGYGYTFGSGTRLTVV.

This clonotype showed up many times. J is TRBJ2-5 and V is TRBV7-3, with TRBD1 matching over 7 bases. The CDR3 covers 16 residues. V gave up 1 base and J gave up 0 bases; unmatched junction bases: 5. CDR1 and CDR2 from the germline V gene are SGHTA and FQGTGA. The CDR3 DNA follows: TGTGCCAGCAGCTTAATCCCGGACAGGAACCAAGAGACCCAGTACTTC. This codes for CASSLIPDRNQETQYF.

This clonotype was observed a handful of times. CDR3 nucleotides: TGTGCCAGCAGTTACCGCCCCACCAGCTCTGGAAACACCATATATTTT. Its protein product is CASSYRPTSSGNTIYF. The rearrangement links TRBV6-5 to TRBJ1-3, with no clear D. Germline-derived CDR1 and CDR2 are MNHEY and SVGAGI. The CDR3 runs to 16 residues. The V end lost 2 bases, the J end lost 0 bases, and 11 bases lay between the germline ends.

This clonotype was seen ten or more times. The rearrangement joins TRBV10-3 to TRBJ2-7; D perhaps matches TRBD1 (6 bases). The CDR3 extends over 16 amino acids. Germline CDR1 and CDR2: ENHRY and SYGVKD. V shed 5 bases and J shed 7 bases, with 24 bases lying between them. The CDR3 spells CAISLQGPVLLREQYF. In DNA, the CDR3 is TGTGCCATCAGTTTGCAGGGGCCGGTCCTGCTACGGGAGCAGTACTTC.

The genes are TRBV6-1 and TRBJ1-5, with a tentative D call TRBD1 (5 bases). V lost 6 bases, J lost 6 bases, and 24 bases lay in between. The CDR3 consists of 17 residues. From germline, CDR1 is MNHNS and CDR2 SASEGT. The CDR3 sequence is CASRDRGLRPRSQPQHF. The CDR3 DNA follows: TGTGCCAGCAGGGACCGGGGCCTAAGACCAAGGTCTCAGCCCCAGCATTTT.

In this sample, this clonotype turned up many times. This chain links TRBV5-6 with TRBJ2-7, with D perhaps TRBD1 (5 bases). CDR3 size: 13 residues. Trimming cost V 3 bases and J 2 bases, with 9 bases left between them. Looked up from germline, CDR1 is SGHDT and CDR2 is YYEEEE. The CDR3, as DNA: TGTGCCAGCAGCTGGACAAGCACCTACGAGCAGTACTTC. It encodes CASSWTSTYEQYF.

This clonotype was seen at least ten times. The chain recombines TRBV19 with TRBJ2-2; TRBD2 matches 15 bases. The J segment lost 5 bases and the V segment lost 4 bases, leaving 2 bases of the junction unmatched. There are 16 residues in the CDR3. Germline V gene lookup returns CDR1 LNHDA and CDR2 SQIVND (reference sequence). The CDR3 bases are TGTGCCAGTAGTAAAGGGACTAGCGGGAGGACCGGGGAGCTGTTTTTT. It yields the protein CASSKGTSGRTGELFF.